This TCR beta chain stems from a study of graft-versus-host responses after intestinal transplantation. Overall study context: The transplants performed in recipients were multivisceral, liver-intestinal, or isolated intestinal. Every recipient underwent anti-thymocyte globulin induction, then tacrolimus and steroids for approximately three years. Overall study results and limits: In patients with graft-donor T cell macrochimerism, allograft graft-versus-host to host-versus-graft clonal ratios were high. In recipient marrow, GvH clones were found, and some appeared first in ileum or blood.

To note about this clone: Antigen: not known.

TCRdb's table, derived via immunoSEQ multiplex PCR, lists solely in-frame clones and lacks some. The sample includes about 120,000 clones, 95% of them seen just once. The CDR3 consists of 14 residues. Germline CDR1 SGHAT, CDR2 FQDESV (reference sequence). Between the trimmed V and J ends, which lost 2 bases and 0 bases, there was a span of 7 bases. The specimen was unstimulated CD8+ T cells sorted from spleen or lymph node cells, collected before intestinal transplant. The chain uses TRBV11-1 and TRBJ2-5; D remains ambiguous. The sequence came from a human donor who received an intestinal transplant. The CDR3, as DNA: TGTGCCAGCAGCTTAAAACAGTACCAAGAGACCCAGTACTTC. Protein sequence: CASSLKQYQETQYF.